One sample yielded the 10 T cell receptor beta chains listed below, sequenced in a study of Ad26.COV2.S vaccination and SARS-CoV-2 variants. Using immunoSEQ multiplex PCR, the repertoire was profiled, and TCRdb retains in-frame clones only, with some absent. There are fewer than 600,000 clones in the sample; roughly nine tenths occur only once, and 1.5% to 2% lies in the top ten. Treatment specified: over 15 received Ad26.COV2.S at low or high dose, single or two shots; roughly 5 received placebo; per-sample allocation not given. The samples were gathered on day 63 after the first injection of vaccine or placebo. The sequencing here drew on peripheral blood, taken in a trial of Ad26.COV2.S vaccine versus placebo. Every receptor here comes from a person between 18 and 65 years old who received the Ad26.COV2.S COVID-19 vaccine or a placebo.

This rearrangement joins TRBV7-2 to TRBJ1-2; no clear D. Germline V gene data show CDR1 as SGHTA and CDR2 as FQGNSA. Trimming cost V 2 bases and J 2 bases, with 12 bases left between them. CDR3 length: 15 residues. The CDR3 DNA follows: TGTGCCAGCAGCTTACCCGGGGAGAGGAACTATGGCTACACCTTC. Protein: CASSLPGERNYGYTF.

J is TRBJ1-2 and V is TRBV28, with TRBD1 matching over 8 bases. There are 15 residues in the CDR3. Germline loops: CDR1 MDHEN, CDR2 SYDVKM. J gave up 1 base and V 5 bases, and 6 bases lay outside the gene matches. Here the CDR3 DNA reads TGTGCCAGCAGTCCCCGGGGGACAGGTAACTATGGCTACACCTTC. Protein sequence: CASSPRGTGNYGYTF.

The V call is TRBV18, the J call TRBJ2-2, with 9 bases lining up with TRBD2. The CDR3 length is 16 residues. In germline, CDR1 is KGHSH, CDR2 LQKENI. V trimming: 6 bases; J trimming: 2 bases; junction bases outside the gene matches: 7. The CDR3 sequence is CASSYLAGVNTGELFF. The CDR3 nucleotides read TGTGCCAGCTCCTACTTAGCGGGAGTCAACACCGGGGAGCTGTTTTTT.

This clone was observed a handful of times. This specimen includes other DNA sequences encoding the same CDR3. The V gene is TRBV27, the J gene TRBJ2-6, with D unresolved. The CDR3 has 13 residues. Germline values: CDR1 MNHEY, CDR2 SMNVEV (reference sequence). V was pared by 3 bases and J by 1 base, with 1 base between. The CDR3 region is CASSLSGANVLTF. The DNA for the CDR3 is TGTGCCAGCAGTTTGTCTGGGGCCAACGTCCTGACTTTC. Complete variable domain (other parts from reference TRBV27 and TRBJ2-6): EAQVTQNPRYLITVTGKKLTVTCSQNMNHEYMSWYRQDPGLGLRQIYYSMNVEVTDKGDVPEGYKVSRKEKRNFPLILESPSPNQTSLYFCASSLSGANVLTFGAGSRLTVL.

The V gene is TRBV11-2, the J gene TRBJ2-7; 7 bases line up with TRBD2. Germline values: CDR1 SGHAT, CDR2 FQNNGV. The CDR3 loop spans 16 amino acids. V lost 5 bases and J lost 4; bases outside the gene matches: 14. CDR3 loop: CASSPLLGRAPYEQYF. Written as DNA, the CDR3 is TGTGCCAGCAGCCCTCTATTAGGGAGGGCCCCATACGAGCAGTACTTC.

This clone was picked up one time. This chain uses TRBV7-9 with TRBJ2-6; D is uncertain. Germline V gene sequence: CDR1 SEHNR, CDR2 FQNEAQ (reference sequence). The ends were cut back, 0 bases at V and 0 bases at J, with 3 bases in the middle. CDR3 length: 15 amino acids. CDR3 in amino acids: CASSLAHSGANVLTF. CDR3 nucleotide sequence: TGTGCCAGCAGCTTAGCTCACTCTGGGGCCAACGTCCTGACTTTC.

This clone has only one observation. Other nucleotide sequences in the sample specify the same CDR3. The chain uses TRBV27 and TRBJ1-2; D is unclear. CDR3 length: 11 amino acids. Germline V lookup: CDR1 MNHEY, CDR2 SMNVEV (reference sequence). Deletions cut 6 bases from V and 1 base from J, with 3 bases between. As DNA, the CDR3 is TGTGCCAGCAGGGGTAACTATGGCTACACCTTC. Translated, it gives CASRGNYGYTF.

This chain uses TRBV28 with TRBJ2-7; TRBD2 agrees at 13 bases. The CDR3 contains 16 residues. Germline CDR1 MDHEN, CDR2 SYDVKM. The J segment lost 2 bases and the V segment lost 6 bases, leaving 7 bases of the junction unmatched. The CDR3 DNA sequence: TGTGCCAGCAGACAACTAGCGGGAGGGGGGACCTACGAGCAGTACTTC. Residues: CASRQLAGGGTYEQYF.

The genes are TRBV19 and TRBJ2-7, with unresolved D. The CDR3 is 11 amino acids. From germline, CDR1 is LNHDA and CDR2 SQIVND (reference sequence). Trimming removed 6 bases from V and 2 bases from J, with 5 bases in between. CDR3 region: CASSSAYEQYF. CDR3 DNA sequence: TGTGCCAGTAGCTCAGCCTACGAGCAGTACTTC.

This clone was recorded a few times. The chain employs TRBV9 and TRBJ2-7; no firm D call. V dropped 5 bases and J dropped 3 bases, with 12 bases sitting between them. The germline gives CDR1 SGDLS, CDR2 YYNGEE. The CDR3 is 13 amino acids. The CDR3 sequence: CASSATNGYEQYF. CDR3 coding DNA: TGTGCCAGCAGTGCCACCAATGGCTACGAGCAGTACTTC.